This T cell receptor (beta chain) was sequenced for a study of neurological immune-mediated disorders. The cDNA was synthesized by means of template-switch 5'RACE, which was carried out with 10-nucleotide random UMIs. From the 5' RACE reads, TCRdb called clonotypes with MiXCR, one entry per CDR3 protein. The top ten clones hold 4.6% of a sample with around 71,000 distinct CDR3 sequences, roughly an eighth of them seen once. Time point specified: longitudinal time-point 1 (baseline). This CDR3 contains 14 residues. V gave up 4 bases and J gave up 5 bases, with 12 bases separating them. The V gene's germline CDR1 is SGHRS and CDR2 YFSETQ. This clonotype was observed many times.

The sequenced sample consisted of PBMCs. The chain combines TRBV5-1 with TRBJ1-4; D is perhaps TRBD1 (6 bases). The clonotype comes from a female donor with HTLV-1-associated myelopathy (HAM/TSP). Written as DNA, the CDR3 is TGCGCCAGCAGCCCGGGACAACCAAATGAAAAACTGTTTTTT. Amino acids: CASSPGQPNEKLFF.